This T cell receptor (beta chain) was observed in a study of OX40 agonist ivuxolimab in advanced cancers. Method: immunoSEQ multiplex PCR; TCRdb's copy keeps in-frame clones and lacks some. The sample lists tens of thousands of clones, 90% to 95% seen once, with about 4.4% in the top ten. This CDR3 is 17 amino acids long. The V and J ends lost 5 bases and 6 bases respectively, with 24 bases between them. Germline V CDR1 and CDR2: MNHEY, SMNVEV (reference sequence). The material sequenced was CD4+ or CD8+ T cells sorted from blood, taken in a trial of the OX40 agonist ivuxolimab. This TCR derives from an adult with an advanced solid tumor such as melanoma, head and neck, liver or kidney cancer. The chain couples TRBV27 to TRBJ2-3, with D perhaps given as TRBD1 or TRBD2 (6 bases each). CDR3 sequence reads: CASSPLGSGPRGDTQYF. In DNA form, the CDR3 reads TGTGCCAGCAGTCCGTTGGGTAGCGGACCGAGGGGGGATACGCAGTATTTT.